This T cell receptor beta chain was documented in a study of cytomegalovirus exposure and HLA in healthy donors. 60 Vbeta and 13 Jbeta primers were used in PCR. The authors' processing: Later reanalysis found about 80 million unique TCR beta chains, roughly 10 million of them shared. The protocol was immunoSEQ multiplex PCR, while the TCRdb copy is restricted to in-frame clones and leaves out a portion. From that table come the V and J calls and clone size; the DNA was used to work out D and trimming. The sample lists about 190,000 clones, approximately 84% occurring once. This clone was seen once. Its antigen is undetermined. General study findings and limits: In most subjects, TCR beta sequences reportedly gave accurate predictions of HLA-A and HLA-B alleles.

This receptor was obtained from a woman aged 45 to 65 in good health and CMV-seropositive. Sequencing used PBMCs.

CDR3 coding DNA: TGTGCCATCACCCCGGACAGGGATAATTCACCCCTCCACTTT. Residues: CAITPDRDNSPLHF. The chain recombines TRBV10-3 with TRBJ1-6, with 8 bases matching TRBD1. This CDR3 comprises 14 residues. Germline CDR1 and CDR2: ENHRY and SYGVKD. V shed 7 bases, J shed 5 bases, and the junction held 4 bases outside the gene matches.